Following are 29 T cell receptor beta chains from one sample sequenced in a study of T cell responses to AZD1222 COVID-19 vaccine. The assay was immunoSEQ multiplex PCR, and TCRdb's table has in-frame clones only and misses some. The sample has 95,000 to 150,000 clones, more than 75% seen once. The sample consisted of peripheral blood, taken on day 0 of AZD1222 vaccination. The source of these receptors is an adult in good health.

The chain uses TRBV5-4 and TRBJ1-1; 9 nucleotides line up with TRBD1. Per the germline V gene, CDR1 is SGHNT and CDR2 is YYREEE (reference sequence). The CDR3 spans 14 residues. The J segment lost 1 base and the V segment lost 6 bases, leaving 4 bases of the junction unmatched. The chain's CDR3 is CASIGQGRNTEAFF. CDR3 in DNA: TGTGCCAGCATCGGACAGGGGAGGAACACTGAAGCTTTCTTT. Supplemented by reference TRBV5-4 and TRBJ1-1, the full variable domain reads ETGVTQSPTHLIKTRGQQVTLRCSSQSGHNTVSWYQQALGQGPQFIFQYYREEENGRGNFPPRFSGLQFPNYSSELNVNALELDDSALYLCASIGQGRNTEAFFGQGTRLTVV.

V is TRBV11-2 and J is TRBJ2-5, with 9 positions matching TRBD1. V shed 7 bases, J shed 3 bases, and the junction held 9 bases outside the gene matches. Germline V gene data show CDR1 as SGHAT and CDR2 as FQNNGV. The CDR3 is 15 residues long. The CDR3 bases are TGTGCCAGCAATCTGGGACAGGGTATGGAAGAGACCCAGTACTTC. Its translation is CASNLGQGMEETQYF. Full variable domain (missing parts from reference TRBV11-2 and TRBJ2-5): EAGVAQSPRYKIIEKRQSVAFWCNPISGHATLYWYQQILGQGPKLLIQFQNNGVVDDSQLPKDRFSAERLKGVDSTLKIQPAKLEDSAVYLCASNLGQGMEETQYFGPGTRLLVL.

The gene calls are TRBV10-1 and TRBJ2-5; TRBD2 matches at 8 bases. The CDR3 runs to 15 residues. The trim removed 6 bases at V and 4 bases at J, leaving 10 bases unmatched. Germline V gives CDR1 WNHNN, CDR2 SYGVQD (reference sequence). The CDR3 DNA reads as TGCGCCAGCAGAAAGCGGGGGTGGGTGAGAGAGACCCAGTACTTC. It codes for CASRKRGWVRETQYF.

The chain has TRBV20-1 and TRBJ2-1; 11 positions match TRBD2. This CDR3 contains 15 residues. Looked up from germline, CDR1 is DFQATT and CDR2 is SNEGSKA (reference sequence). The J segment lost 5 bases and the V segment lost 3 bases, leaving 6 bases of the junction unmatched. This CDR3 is CSASPTSGGDNEQFF. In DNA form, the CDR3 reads TGCAGTGCTAGTCCTACTAGCGGGGGAGACAATGAGCAGTTCTTC.

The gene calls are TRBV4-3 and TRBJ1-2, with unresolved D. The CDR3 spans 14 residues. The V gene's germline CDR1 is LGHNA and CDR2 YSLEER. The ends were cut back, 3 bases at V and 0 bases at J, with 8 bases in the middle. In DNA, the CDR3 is TGCGCCAGCAGCCATCCGGGAACTAACTATGGCTACACCTTC. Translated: CASSHPGTNYGYTF.

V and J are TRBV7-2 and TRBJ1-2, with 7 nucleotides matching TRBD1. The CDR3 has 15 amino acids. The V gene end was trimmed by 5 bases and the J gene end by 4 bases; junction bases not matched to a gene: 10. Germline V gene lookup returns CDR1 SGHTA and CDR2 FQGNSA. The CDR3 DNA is TGTGCCAGCAGCCCCCGACAGGGTAATGTCTATGGCTACACCTTC. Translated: CASSPRQGNVYGYTF. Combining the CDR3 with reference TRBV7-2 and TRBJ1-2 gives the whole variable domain GAGVSQSPSNKVTEKGKDVELRCDPISGHTALYWYRQSLGQGLEFLIYFQGNSAPDKSGLPSDRFSAERTGGSVSTLTIQRTQQEDSAVYLCASSPRQGNVYGYTFGSGTRLTVV.

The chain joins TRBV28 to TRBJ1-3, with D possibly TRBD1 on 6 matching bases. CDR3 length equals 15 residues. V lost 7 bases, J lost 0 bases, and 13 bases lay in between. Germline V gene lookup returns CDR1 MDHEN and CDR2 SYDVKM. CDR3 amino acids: CASTLGHPSGNTIYF. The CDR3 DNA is TGTGCCAGCACCTTGGGACACCCCTCTGGAAACACCATATATTTT.

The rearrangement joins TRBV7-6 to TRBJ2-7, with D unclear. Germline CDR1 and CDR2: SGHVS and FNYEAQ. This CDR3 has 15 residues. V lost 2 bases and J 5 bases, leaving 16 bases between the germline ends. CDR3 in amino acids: CASSLRFNPPHEQYF. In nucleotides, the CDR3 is TGTGCCAGCAGCTTACGATTTAATCCCCCCCACGAGCAGTACTTC.

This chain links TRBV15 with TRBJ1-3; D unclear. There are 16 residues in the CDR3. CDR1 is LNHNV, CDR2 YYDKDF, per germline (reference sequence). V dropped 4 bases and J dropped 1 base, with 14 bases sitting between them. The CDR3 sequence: CATSTGPRASGNTIYF. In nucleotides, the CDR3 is TGTGCCACCAGCACAGGACCCCGGGCGTCTGGAAACACCATATATTTT.

The chain's CDR3 is CASSILQGQGSPLHF. In nucleotides, the CDR3 is TGTGCCAGTAGTATACTCCAGGGGCAGGGATCACCCCTCCACTTT. The chain couples TRBV19 to TRBJ1-6; TRBD1 is a possible D gene (6 bases). CDR3 size: 15 residues. Germline V gene sequence: CDR1 LNHDA, CDR2 SQIVND (reference sequence). Trimming took 2 bases from V and 10 from J, leaving 15 bases between them.

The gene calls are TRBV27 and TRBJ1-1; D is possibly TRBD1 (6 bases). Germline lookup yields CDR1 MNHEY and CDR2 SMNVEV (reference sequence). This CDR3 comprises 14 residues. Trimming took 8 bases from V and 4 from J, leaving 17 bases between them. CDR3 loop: CASSLRGRGTEAFF. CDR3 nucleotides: TGTGCCAGCTCCCTGAGGGGGAGGGGCACTGAAGCTTTCTTT.

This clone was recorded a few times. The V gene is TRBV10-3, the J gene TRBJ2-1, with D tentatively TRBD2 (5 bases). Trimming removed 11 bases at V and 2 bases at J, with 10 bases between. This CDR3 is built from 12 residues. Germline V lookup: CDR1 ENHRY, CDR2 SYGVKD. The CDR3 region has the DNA TGTGCCGCAACGGGGACCTACAATGAGCAGTTCTTC. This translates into CAATGTYNEQFF.

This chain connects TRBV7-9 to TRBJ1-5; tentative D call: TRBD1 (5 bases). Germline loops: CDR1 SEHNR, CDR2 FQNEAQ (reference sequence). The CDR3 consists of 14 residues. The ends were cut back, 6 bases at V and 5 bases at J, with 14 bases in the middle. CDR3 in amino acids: CASSQGIGDQPQHF. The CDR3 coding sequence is TGTGCCAGCAGTCAAGGAATAGGGGATCAGCCCCAGCATTTT. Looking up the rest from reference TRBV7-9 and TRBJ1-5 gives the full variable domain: DTGVSQNPRHKITKRGQNVTFRCDPISEHNRLYWYRQTLGQGPEFLTYFQNEAQLEKSRLLSDRFSAERPKGSFSTLEIQRTEQGDSAMYLCASSQGIGDQPQHFGDGTRLSIL.

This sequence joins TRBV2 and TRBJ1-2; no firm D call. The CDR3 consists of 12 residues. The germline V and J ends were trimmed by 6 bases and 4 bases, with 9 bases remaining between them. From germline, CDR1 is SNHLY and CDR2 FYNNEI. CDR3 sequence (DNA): TGTGCCAGCAGGGCCGACGGCTATGGCTACACCTTC. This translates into CASRADGYGYTF. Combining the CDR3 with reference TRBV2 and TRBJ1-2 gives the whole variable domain EPEVTQTPSHQVTQMGQEVILRCVPISNHLYFYWYRQILGQKVEFLVSFYNNEISEKSEIFDDQFSVERPDGSNFTLKIRSTKLEDSAMYFCASRADGYGYTFGSGTRLTVV.

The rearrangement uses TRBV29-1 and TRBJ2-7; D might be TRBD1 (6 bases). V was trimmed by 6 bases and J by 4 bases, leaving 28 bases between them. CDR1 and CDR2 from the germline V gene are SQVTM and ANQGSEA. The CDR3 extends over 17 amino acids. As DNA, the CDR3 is TGCAGCGTCGAGGGGGACACGCAGGGGAAAGGGGAATACGAGCAGTACTTC. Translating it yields CSVEGDTQGKGEYEQYF.

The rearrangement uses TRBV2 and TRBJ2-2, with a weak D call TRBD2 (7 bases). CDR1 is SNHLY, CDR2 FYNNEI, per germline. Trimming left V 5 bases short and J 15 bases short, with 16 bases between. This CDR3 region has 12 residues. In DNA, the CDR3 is TGTGCCAGCAGTCAACAGGGAGGGGTGTTGTTTTTT. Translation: CASSQQGGVLFF.

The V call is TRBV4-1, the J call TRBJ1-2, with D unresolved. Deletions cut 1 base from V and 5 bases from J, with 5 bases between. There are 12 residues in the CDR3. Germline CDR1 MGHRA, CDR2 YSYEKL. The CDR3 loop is CASSQGVYGYTF. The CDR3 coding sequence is TGCGCCAGCAGCCAAGGGGTGTATGGCTACACCTTC.

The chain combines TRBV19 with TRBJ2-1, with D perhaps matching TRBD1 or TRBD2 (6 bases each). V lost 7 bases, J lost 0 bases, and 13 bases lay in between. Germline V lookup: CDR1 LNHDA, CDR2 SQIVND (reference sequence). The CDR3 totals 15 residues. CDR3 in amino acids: CASNLGGYSYNEQFF. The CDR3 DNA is TGTGCCAGTAATTTGGGGGGCTACTCCTACAATGAGCAGTTCTTC.

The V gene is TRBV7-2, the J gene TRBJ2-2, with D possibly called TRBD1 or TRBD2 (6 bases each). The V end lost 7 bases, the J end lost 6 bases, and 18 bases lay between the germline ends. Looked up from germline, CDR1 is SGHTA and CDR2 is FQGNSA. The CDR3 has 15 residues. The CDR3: CASTPQRGVPGELFF. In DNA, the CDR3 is TGTGCCAGCACCCCGCAGAGGGGGGTCCCCGGGGAGCTGTTTTTT.

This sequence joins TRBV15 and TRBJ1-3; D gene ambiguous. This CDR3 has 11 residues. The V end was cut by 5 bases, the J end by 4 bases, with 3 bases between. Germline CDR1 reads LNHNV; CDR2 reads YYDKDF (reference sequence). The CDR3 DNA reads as TGTGCCACCAGCGCAGGAAACACCATATATTTT. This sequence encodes CATSAGNTIYF.

The CDR3 sequence is CASSSQPPDEKLFF. The CDR3 nucleotides read TGCGCCAGCAGCTCACAGCCTCCCGATGAAAAACTGTTTTTT. The rearrangement joins TRBV5-1 to TRBJ1-4; D ambiguous. Deletions cut 3 bases from V and 6 bases from J, with 12 bases between. The V gene's germline CDR1 is SGHRS and CDR2 YFSETQ. The CDR3 covers 14 residues.

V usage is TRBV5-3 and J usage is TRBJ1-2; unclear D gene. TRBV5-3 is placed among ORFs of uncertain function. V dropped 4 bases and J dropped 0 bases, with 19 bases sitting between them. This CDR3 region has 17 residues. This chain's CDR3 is CARSPTQPGTANYGYTF. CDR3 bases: TGTGCCAGAAGCCCAACCCAGCCGGGCACAGCTAACTATGGCTACACCTTC.

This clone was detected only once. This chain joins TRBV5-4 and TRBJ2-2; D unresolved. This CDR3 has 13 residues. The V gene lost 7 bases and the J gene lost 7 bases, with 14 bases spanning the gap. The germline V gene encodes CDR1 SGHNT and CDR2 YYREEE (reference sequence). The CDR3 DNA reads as TGTGCCAGCGAAGTCTTAGATGTCGGGGAGCTGTTTTTT. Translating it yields CASEVLDVGELFF.

The CDR3, as DNA: TGTGCCAGCAGCCCTCCCGGACAGGGGGCCCTCTCTGGAAACACCATATATTTT. Its translation: CASSPPGQGALSGNTIYF. V and J are TRBV13 and TRBJ1-3; the match to TRBD1 covers 11 bases. The germline V gene has CDR1 PRHDT and CDR2 FYEKMQ (reference sequence). The ends lost 5 bases at V and 0 bases at J; junction bases unmatched: 9. CDR3 length: 18 amino acids.

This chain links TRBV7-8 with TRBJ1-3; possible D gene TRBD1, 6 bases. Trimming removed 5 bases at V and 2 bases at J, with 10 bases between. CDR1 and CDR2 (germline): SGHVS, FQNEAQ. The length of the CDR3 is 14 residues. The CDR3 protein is CASSLRDTGNTIYF. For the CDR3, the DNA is TGTGCCAGCAGCCTCCGGGACACTGGAAACACCATATATTTT.

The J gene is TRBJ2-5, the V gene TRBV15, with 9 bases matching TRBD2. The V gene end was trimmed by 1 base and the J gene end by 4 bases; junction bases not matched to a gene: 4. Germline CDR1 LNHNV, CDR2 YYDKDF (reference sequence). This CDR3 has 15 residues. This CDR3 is CATSRVAGETETQYF. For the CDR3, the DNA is TGTGCCACCAGCAGAGTAGCGGGGGAAACAGAGACCCAGTACTTC.

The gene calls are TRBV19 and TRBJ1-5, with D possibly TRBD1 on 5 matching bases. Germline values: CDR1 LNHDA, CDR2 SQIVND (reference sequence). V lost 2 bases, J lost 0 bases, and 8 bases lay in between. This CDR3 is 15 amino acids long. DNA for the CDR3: TGTGCCAGTAGTATAAAAGGGGATAGCAATCAGCCCCAGCATTTT. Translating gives CASSIKGDSNQPQHF.

The CDR3 DNA reads as TGTGCCAGCAGCTTCACGGGGAAAGAGACCCAGTACTTC. Its protein product is CASSFTGKETQYF. The V gene is TRBV7-9, the J gene TRBJ2-5; D is possibly TRBD2 (5 bases). Trimming cost V 3 bases and J 3 bases, with 8 bases left between them. Germline CDR1 is SEHNR and CDR2 is FQNEAQ (reference sequence). This CDR3 is 13 amino acids long. The full variable domain, completed using reference TRBV7-9 and TRBJ2-5, is DTGVSQNPRHKITKRGQNVTFRCDPISEHNRLYWYRQTLGQGPEFLTYFQNEAQLEKSRLLSDRFSAERPKGSFSTLEIQRTEQGDSAMYLCASSFTGKETQYFGPGTRLLVL.

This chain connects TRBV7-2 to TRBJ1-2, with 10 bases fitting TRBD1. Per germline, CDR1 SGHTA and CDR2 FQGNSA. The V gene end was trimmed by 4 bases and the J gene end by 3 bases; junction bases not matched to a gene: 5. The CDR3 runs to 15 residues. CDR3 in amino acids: CASSSQTGGHYGYTF. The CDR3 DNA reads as TGTGCCAGCAGCTCCCAGACAGGGGGCCACTATGGCTACACCTTC.